There are a few counts of the clone carrying this T cell receptor beta chain. Its antigen is not identified. Clones were sequenced by immunoSEQ multiplex PCR, and TCRdb holds only the in-frame ones, with some missing. The top ten hold roughly a quarter of the sample, which has around 11,000 clones, under 65% seen once. V shed 4 bases, J shed 1 base, and the junction held 4 bases outside the gene matches. Germline values: CDR1 SGHTA, CDR2 FQGNSA. The CDR3 runs to 15 residues. Cohort: HPV-negative, locally advanced oral cavity squamous cell carcinoma patients. This specimen comes from a study of neoadjuvant anti-PD-1 for oral cavity cancer. Study-level background: Nivolumab at 3 mg/kg was mostly given biweekly, three to four doses, pre-surgery. Whole-study findings and limits: Only a few patients per response group were TCR-analyzed; validation needed. Treg/Th17 ratio rose with pretreatment blood and fell with post-treatment tumor TCRbeta clonality.

The rearrangement links TRBV7-2 to TRBJ1-1; 9 bases agree with TRBD1. This receptor was identified in a person aged 35-79 years with oral cavity squamous cell carcinoma. The sample was tumor tissue, taken before nivolumab (anti-PD-1) treatment. The CDR3 protein is CASSSWDRENTEAFF. CDR3 DNA: TGTGCCAGCAGCTCCTGGGACAGGGAGAACACTGAAGCTTTCTTT. The whole variable domain, filled in from reference TRBV7-2 and TRBJ1-1, reads GAGVSQSPSNKVTEKGKDVELRCDPISGHTALYWYRQSLGQGLEFLIYFQGNSAPDKSGLPSDRFSAERTGGSVSTLTIQRTQQEDSAVYLCASSSWDRENTEAFFGQGTRLTVV.